This TCR beta chain was identified in a study of cytomegalovirus exposure and HLA in healthy donors (dated by TCRdb to 2017 to 2019). Some background on the complete study: In an earlier analysis of several hundred of the donors, about 260 Gb of sequence data and 120 million or so unique TCR beta sequences from 150 million to 200 million T cells were reported. HLA typing included class I and class II loci at four-digit resolution. The aim of the study was to test whether cataloging public T cell receptors could identify signatures of past pathogen exposure. Donor age, sex, ethnicity and CMV serostatus were compiled together with the repertoire data. An early release covering roughly 640 HLA-typed donors comprised about 320 gigabases of sequencing data and tens of millions of unique TCR sequences. In an earlier analysis of more than 550 of the donors, high-throughput TCR beta sequencing was used to judge whether each TCR beta V gene segment behaved as functional or pseudogenic. On average, around 230,000 unique TCR beta nucleotide sequences were sequenced per donor among a few hundred genotyped donors of the cohort, with 15% to 20% of those sequences being non-productive. The study profiled the T cell repertoires of under 850 subjects by immunosequencing and related them to cytomegalovirus serostatus. Every discovery cohort repertoire had been produced on one sequencing platform. To predict cytomegalovirus infection status, the study combined high-throughput TCR immunosequencing, statistical association of individual TCRs with disease status, and machine learning. In a later genetic analysis, genome-wide SNP genotypes for about 55% of the 666 donors were used, and that subset was treated as a discovery cohort. In a later analysis, previously published TCR beta repertoires from some 640 donors were re-analyzed and high-resolution HLA genotyping was added so that TCR occurrence patterns could be studied. Several DR-DQ haplotypes were handled as single units for association and clustering because linkage in the cohort was strong. Rather than using new phenotypic data, the later analysis identified candidate immune exposures from TCR beta sequences and from how often those sequences occurred across donors. Besides the first cohort of approximately 670 subjects, a separate validation cohort made up of over 95 different subjects was used. Typing coverage differed by locus: A, B, C, DRB1 and DQB1 were typed in about 629-630 donors, DQA1 in about 510, DPA1 in roughly 590, and DPB1 in roughly 450. Among the roughly 400 genotyped donors, about 85% belonged to the genetic ancestry cluster associated with self-reported Caucasian donors.

Libraries came from the immunoSEQ multiplex PCR assay. The multiplex PCR relied on a mix of 60 forward primers for TCR Vbeta segments and 13 reverse primers for TCR Jbeta segments. Amplification of the CDR3 region of rearranged TCR beta genes was performed with a multiplex PCR assay on genomic DNA. The Illumina HiSeq System was used to sequence the amplified TCR beta libraries as 87-base-pair reads. For the original study's pipeline: Across the 666 repertoires, a later analysis counted 80 million or so unique TCR beta chains, roughly 11 million of which were shared by at least two donors. Raw reads were error-corrected and collapsed into unique sequences by a nearest-neighbor algorithm in which closely related sequences were merged to remove PCR and sequencing errors. V, D and J gene segments were assigned by aligning CDR3 sequences to IMGT reference sequences. For a sequence to be retained, at least a six-nucleotide match to both a V gene segment and a J gene segment was required. Rearrangements were called productive when the CDR3 lacked stop codons and stayed in frame with V and J; all others were non-productive. CDR3 was defined according to IMGT convention as the region running from the second conserved V-encoded cysteine to the conserved J-encoded phenylalanine. The earlier analysis of a few hundred of the donors excluded any sequence lacking an unambiguous match to a single V gene segment. In an earlier analysis of 500 to 750 of the donors, V segments were called functional above 56.7% productive rearrangements and were called segregating when the between-donor standard deviation exceeded 5%. A statistical classification framework was built to diagnose cytomegalovirus status from the catalog of TCR beta chain sequences. In a later analysis, V and J genes were assigned by comparing TCR nucleotide sequences against IMGT/GENE-DB human TR gene sequences. A later analysis assigned CDR3 sequences and most-parsimonious VDJ recombination scenarios with the TCRdist pipeline. A later analysis defined each TCR beta chain by its CDR3 amino acid sequence plus V-gene family, and excluded reads lacking a unique V-gene family. To address suspected cross-contamination and a sequencing artifact, a later analysis removed some 620 highly shared, low-generation-probability nucleotide sequences. In a later analysis, a clonal expansion index for each public chain was calculated from normalized within-repertoire ranks of inferred template counts. Generation probabilities in a later analysis came from a VDJ recombination model fitted to out-of-frame rearrangements, and those results were checked against IGoR. A later analysis scored TCR-TCR, TCR-HLA and TCR-CMV co-occurrence with hypergeometric tests, applying a repertoire-size bias correction to TCR pairs. To estimate false discovery rates, a later analysis permuted the HLA or CMV assignments 20 times. In a later analysis, co-occurring TCRs were grouped using DBSCAN, with TCRdist sequence similarity added in when clustering inside HLA-allele-positive subsets. Repertoires with fewer than 30,000 or more than 120,000 public chains, plus five repertoires with anomalous nucleotide sharing, were excluded from co-occurrence clustering. Imported from immuneACCESS, the table was reduced by TCRdb to in-frame sequences with V and J called. These copies leave out some clones; in studies compared against another copy, an unresolved V gene accounts for under half, and the cause of the remainder is not known. V, J and clone size are taken as reported in that table, and D and trimming were inferred from the DNA itself. For this sample the table gives about 250,000 clones, of which around 65% were detected only once. The ten largest clones capture 2% to 2.5% of the sample.

The cohort was made up of approximately 670 healthy bone marrow donors. At the time of sampling, all cohort members were nominally healthy, though unrecorded immune exposures were likely present. The donor was CMV seronegative and belonged to the group of over 300 seronegative cohort members. A peripheral blood sample was collected from each donor, and TCR beta sequencing was performed on peripheral blood mononuclear cells. The Qiagen DNeasy Blood Extraction Kit was used to extract genomic DNA from the blood cell samples. Worth noting for this clone: The clone's antigen remains unknown. No quality values exist for individual bases; no much larger clone is one base distant.

Summary of the overall study and its limitations: Immune exposure information for the cohort was limited to CMV serostatus. A further reported finding was that TCR beta sequences accurately predicted the HLA-A and HLA-B alleles for most subjects in the first cohort. Because HLA typing was missing for some donors at each locus, association tests included only the typed subset. In a later analysis, HLA-associated TCR beta chains showed more clonal expansion and lower generation probabilities than non-associated chains that were equally common. In a later analysis, the rate of TCR association differed among HLA loci, with DRB1 alleles having the most associated TCRs and HLA-C alleles having the fewest. Roughly uniform sequencing depth across donors was assumed in presence/absence analyses, although this assumption may not hold. Several of the top co-occurrence clusters appeared to be linked to parvovirus B19, influenza, CMV and Epstein-Barr virus, according to a later analysis. Most TCR sequences were observed very rarely across donors, whereas some public TCRs were present in many individuals. Strong co-occurrence of HLA alleles, especially DR and DQ, made assigning TCR associations to individual alleles difficult. The cohort was sequenced for TCR beta chains only, and without alpha or paired-chain data the features that could be detected were limited. The authors suggested that the approach could potentially be extended to other disease states and immunological phenotypes. In both the original and validation cohorts, the classifier was reported to diagnose cytomegalovirus status with high specificity and sensitivity. In vitro tests confirmed that three of the cytomegalovirus-associated TCR beta chains recognize cytomegalovirus antigens. Compared with the roughly 670-donor mean, donors in an Asian-associated ancestry cluster had fewer N-insertions in productive TCRs, according to a later genetic analysis. A total of fewer than 200 TCR beta chains were listed by the study as associated with cytomegalovirus. Correlated functional status among segregating V segments might reflect linkage disequilibrium, but an unknown experimental factor could not be ruled out. V-gene and J-gene trimming of TCR beta chains was associated with a missense DCLRE1C variant in a later genetic analysis, and the association was replicated in an independent cohort. In a later analysis, more than 15,000 TCR beta sequences were associated with specific HLA alleles at a false discovery rate of 0.05. Over 15 rarely observed V segments, including chromosome 9 orphons, were excluded from the earlier analysis of approximately 500 of the donors because counts were too low. A cluster of highly shared sequence variants was judged likely to represent a technical artifact of the sequencing pipeline. A later analysis found that most CMV-associated TCR beta chains appeared HLA-restricted, with HLA associations seemingly driven largely by CMV exposure. In an earlier analysis of 587 of the donors, most TCR beta V segments were observed in productive rearrangements about 87% or about 30% of the time, broadly matching IMGT annotations.

This receptor was identified in a female donor in good health and CMV-seronegative. The specimen was PBMCs.

The CDR3 reads as follows: CASVGLAGGFHEQYF. The DNA is TGTGCCAGCGTAGGACTAGCGGGAGGTTTTCACGAGCAGTACTTC. The chain links TRBV2 with TRBJ2-7; TRBD2 lines up with 14 middle nucleotides. CDR3 length: 15 amino acids, cysteine to phenylalanine. Just CDR3 DNA is preserved here, 45 bases in frame from base 1. CDR1 SNHLY and CDR2 FYNNEI were looked up in the germline V gene. The V end gives up 8 bases and the J end 5 bases, leaving 8 bases in the junction not matched to a gene.